What follows describes a single T cell receptor beta chain. What it binds is not known. The 5'RACE method, run with constant-segment primers, produced TCR alpha and TCR beta cDNA libraries (carrying sample barcodes and UMIs). TCRdb ran MiXCR on the 5' RACE reads and lists one entry per CDR3 protein. The repertoire holds roughly 280,000 distinct CDR3 sequences, with roughly 15% as singletons. This sample stems from a study of T-cell memory formation after mild COVID-19. Study-level background: Across donors, TCR clusters were largely donor specific. General study points: Whereas later expanders leaned CD4+, clones contracting day 15 to 85 showed a balanced CD4/CD8 makeup. Clones that contracted clustered mainly in CM and EM if CD4+ and in EMRA if CD8+.

CDR1 is DFQATT and CDR2 is SNEGSKA in the germline V gene (reference sequence). The junction had 6 bases not matched to a gene; V was cut back by 2 bases and J by 5 bases. The CDR3 loop spans 16 amino acids. The chain joins TRBV20-1 to TRBJ2-1, with 13 bases matching TRBD2. The sample comprised PBMCs or a T cell subset sorted from them (not recorded which). The source is a man between 18 and 29 years old who had mild COVID-19 (a few samples of this study predate the infection). Cell type and time point are not known. CDR3 loop: CSARTGTSGVNNEQFF. DNA for the CDR3: TGCAGTGCTAGAACCGGGACTAGCGGGGTCAACAATGAGCAGTTCTTC.